The T cell receptor beta chain described here comes from a study of early T cells in non-severe SARS-CoV-2 infection. The CDR3 length is 15 residues. Germline trimming cut 4 bases from V and 3 bases from J; bases unmatched to any gene: 5. Germline CDR1 reads SGHNT; CDR2 reads YYREEE (reference sequence). There are many counts of this clonotype. Each CDR3 protein is one row after TCRdb ran MiXCR on the 5' RACE reads. The sample holds tens of thousands of distinct CDR3 sequences, roughly a tenth seen once. The sequenced sample consisted of whole blood. The receptor's source is an adult who was a healthcare worker with PCR-confirmed SARS-CoV-2 infection or an uninfected control (not recorded which). The chain combines TRBV5-4 with TRBJ2-7, with 12 bases aligning to TRBD2. Written as DNA, the CDR3 is TGTGCCAGCAGCCCTTCGGGACTAGCGGGCTACGAGCAGTACTTC. Protein: CASSPSGLAGYEQYF.